This TCR beta chain was sequenced in a study of T cell repertoires in cytomegalovirus infection. Looking at the study overall: Shared public TCR beta signatures pointed to both CMV infection and a matching HLA type. The study's findings and limits: The study found HLA-C-restricted CMV-specific TCR beta clonotypes dominating the ex vivo response.

This clonotype was seen a single time. What it recognizes is unknown. V shed 7 bases and J shed 14 bases, with 26 bases lying between them. The CDR3 covers 15 residues. In germline, CDR1 is LNHDA, CDR2 SQIVND (reference sequence). TCRdb ran MiXCR on the reads and lists one entry per CDR3 protein. The table records approximately 97,000 distinct CDR3 sequences, approximately 15% of them present only once. The sequence was obtained from a human donor in good health (CMV status not recorded). Some clones in this sample may be carry-over from other donors' samples. The gene calls are TRBV19 and TRBJ1-4, with D maybe TRBD1 (5 bases). The sequenced sample consisted of PBMCs. CDR3: CASTSSTLGTYLLFF. For the CDR3, the DNA is TGTGCCAGTACTTCATCCACCCTCGGGACTTATTTGCTGTTTTTT. Supplemented by reference TRBV19 and TRBJ1-4, the full variable domain reads DGGITQSPKYLFRKEGQNVTLSCEQNLNHDAMYWYRQDPGQGLRLIYYSQIVNDFQKGDIAEGYSVSREKKESFPLTVTSAQKNPTAFYLCASTSSTLGTYLLFFGSGTQLSVL.